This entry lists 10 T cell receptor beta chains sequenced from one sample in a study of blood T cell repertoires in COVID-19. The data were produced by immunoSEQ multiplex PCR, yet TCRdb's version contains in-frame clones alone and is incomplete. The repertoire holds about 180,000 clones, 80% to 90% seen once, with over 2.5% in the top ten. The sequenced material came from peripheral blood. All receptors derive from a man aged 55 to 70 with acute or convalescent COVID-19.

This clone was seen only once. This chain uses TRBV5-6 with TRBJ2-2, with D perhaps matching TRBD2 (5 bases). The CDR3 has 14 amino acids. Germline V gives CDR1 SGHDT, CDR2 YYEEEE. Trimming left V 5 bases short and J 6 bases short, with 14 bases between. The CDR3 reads CASRPLTRAGELFF. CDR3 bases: TGTGCCAGCAGGCCCCTAACGCGGGCCGGGGAGCTGTTTTTT. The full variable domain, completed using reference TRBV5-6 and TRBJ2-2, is DAGVTQSPTHLIKTRGQQVTLRCSPKSGHDTVSWYQQALGQGPQFIFQYYEEEERQRGNFPDRFSGHQFPNYSSELNVNALLLGDSALYLCASRPLTRAGELFFGEGSRLTVL.

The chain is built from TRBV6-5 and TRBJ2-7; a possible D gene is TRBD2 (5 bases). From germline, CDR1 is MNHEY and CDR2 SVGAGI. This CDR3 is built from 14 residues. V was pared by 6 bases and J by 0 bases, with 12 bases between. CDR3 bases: TGTGCCAGCAGACCCCGGACTGGCTCCTACGAGCAGTACTTC. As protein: CASRPRTGSYEQYF.

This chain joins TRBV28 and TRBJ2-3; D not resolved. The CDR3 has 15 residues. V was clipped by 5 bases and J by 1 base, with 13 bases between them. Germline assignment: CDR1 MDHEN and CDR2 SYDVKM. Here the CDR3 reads CASSPIKSGTDTQYF. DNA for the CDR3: TGTGCCAGCAGTCCCATAAAATCGGGCACAGATACGCAGTATTTT.

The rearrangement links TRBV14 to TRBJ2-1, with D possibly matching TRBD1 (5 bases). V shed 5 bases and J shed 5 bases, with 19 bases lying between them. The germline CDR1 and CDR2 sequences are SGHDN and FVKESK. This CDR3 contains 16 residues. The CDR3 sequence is CASSSDTILNNNEQFF. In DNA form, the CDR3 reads TGTGCCAGCAGCTCGGACACGATCCTTAACAACAATGAGCAGTTCTTC. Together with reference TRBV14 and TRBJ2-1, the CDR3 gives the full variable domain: EAGVTQFPSHSVIEKGQTVTLRCDPISGHDNLYWYRRVMGKEIKFLLHFVKESKQDESGMPNNRFLAERTGGTYSTLKVQPAELEDSGVYFCASSSDTILNNNEQFFGPGTRLTVL.

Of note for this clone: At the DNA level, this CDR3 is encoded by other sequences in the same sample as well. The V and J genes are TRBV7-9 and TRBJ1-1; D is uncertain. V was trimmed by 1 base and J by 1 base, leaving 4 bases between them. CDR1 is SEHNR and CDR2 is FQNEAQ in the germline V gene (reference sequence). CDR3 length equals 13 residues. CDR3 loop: CASSLVQNTEAFF. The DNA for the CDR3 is TGTGCCAGCAGCTTAGTACAGAACACTGAAGCTTTCTTT.

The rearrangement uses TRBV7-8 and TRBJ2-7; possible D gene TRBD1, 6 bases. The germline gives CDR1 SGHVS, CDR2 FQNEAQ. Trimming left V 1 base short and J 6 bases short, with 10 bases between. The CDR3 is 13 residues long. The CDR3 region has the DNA TGTGCCAGCAGCTTAGGGGGGCCGCGCGAGCAGTACTTC. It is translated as CASSLGGPREQYF.

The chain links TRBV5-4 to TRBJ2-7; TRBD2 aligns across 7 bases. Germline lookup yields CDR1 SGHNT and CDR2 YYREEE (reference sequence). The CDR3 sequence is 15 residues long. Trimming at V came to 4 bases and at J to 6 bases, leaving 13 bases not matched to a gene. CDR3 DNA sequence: TGTGCCAGCAGCCCGTCGCAGCGGGATAAGAGCGAGCAGTACTTC. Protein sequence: CASSPSQRDKSEQYF.

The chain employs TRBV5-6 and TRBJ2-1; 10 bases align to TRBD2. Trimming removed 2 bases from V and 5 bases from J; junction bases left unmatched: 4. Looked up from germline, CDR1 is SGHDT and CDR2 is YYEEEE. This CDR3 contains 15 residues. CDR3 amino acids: CASSLSGRAHNEQFF. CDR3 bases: TGTGCCAGCAGCTTAAGCGGGAGGGCCCACAATGAGCAGTTCTTC.

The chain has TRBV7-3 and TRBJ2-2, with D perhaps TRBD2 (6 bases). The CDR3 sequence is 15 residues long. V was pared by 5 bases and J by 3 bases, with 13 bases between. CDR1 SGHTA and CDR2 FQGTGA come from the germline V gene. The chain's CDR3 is CASSPRGLYTGELFF. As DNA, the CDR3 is TGTGCCAGCAGCCCACGGGGACTTTACACCGGGGAGCTGTTTTTT.

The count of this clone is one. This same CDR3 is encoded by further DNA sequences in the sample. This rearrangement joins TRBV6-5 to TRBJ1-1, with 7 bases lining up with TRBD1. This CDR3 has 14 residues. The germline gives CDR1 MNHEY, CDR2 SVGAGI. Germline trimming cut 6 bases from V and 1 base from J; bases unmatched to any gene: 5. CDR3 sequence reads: CASRRDRGNTEAFF. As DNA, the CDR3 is TGTGCCAGCAGACGGGACAGAGGGAACACTGAAGCTTTCTTT.